This record concerns one T cell receptor beta chain sequence. The data were taken from a study of identical twins. TCRdb re-called the 5' RACE reads with MiXCR, one entry per CDR3 protein. In the table there are approximately 190,000 distinct CDR3 sequences, approximately 15% of which are singletons. The CDR3 has 16 residues. V lost 1 base, J lost 4 bases, and 14 bases lay in between. Germline V gene sequence: CDR1 SSHAT, CDR2 FNYEAQ (reference sequence). These data were also filed under a second study, of T cells expressing NK-cell markers. That study reports: One observes that, in several donors, these clonotypes were also the leading ones within the CD3+CD56-NKG2C+ fraction.

This TCR came from a woman younger than 30 in good health. Specimen: CD8+ T cells sorted from blood. The chain recombines TRBV7-7 with TRBJ1-3; no clear D gene. The CDR3 sequence is CASSLGPGSGGNTIYF. The CDR3, as DNA: TGTGCCAGCAGCTTAGGGCCGGGGTCAGGAGGAAACACCATATATTTT.